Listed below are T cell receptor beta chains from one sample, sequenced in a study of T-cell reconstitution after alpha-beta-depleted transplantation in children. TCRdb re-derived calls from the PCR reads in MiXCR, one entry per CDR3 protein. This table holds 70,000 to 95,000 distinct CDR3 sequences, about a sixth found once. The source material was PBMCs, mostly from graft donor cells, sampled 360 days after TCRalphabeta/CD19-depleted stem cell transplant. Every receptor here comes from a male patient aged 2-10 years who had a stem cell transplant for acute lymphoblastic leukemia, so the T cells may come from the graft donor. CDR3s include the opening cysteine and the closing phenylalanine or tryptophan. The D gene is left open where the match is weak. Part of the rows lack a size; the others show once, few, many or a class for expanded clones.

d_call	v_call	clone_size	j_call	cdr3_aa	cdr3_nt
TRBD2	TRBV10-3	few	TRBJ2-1	CAAAGLAVNEQFF	TGTGCCGCTGCGGGACTAGCGGTGAATGAGCAGTTCTTC
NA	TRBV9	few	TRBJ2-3	CASSVAGGGQGYTQYF	TGTGCCAGCAGCGTAGCCGGAGGGGGGCAGGGATATACGCAGTATTTT
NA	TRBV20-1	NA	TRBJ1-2	CSAIPQINGYTF	TGCAGTGCTATCCCACAAATAAATGGCTACACCTTC
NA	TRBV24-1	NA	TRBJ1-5	CATGRDSNQPQHF	TGTGCCACCGGGAGGGATAGCAATCAGCCCCAGCATTTT
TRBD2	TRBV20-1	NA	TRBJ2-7	CSARRTSGTYEQYF	TGCAGTGCTAGACGGACTAGCGGGACCTACGAGCAGTACTTC
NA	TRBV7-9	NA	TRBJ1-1	CASSFTGQYTEAFF	TGTGCCAGCAGCTTTACAGGGCAGTACACTGAAGCTTTCTTT
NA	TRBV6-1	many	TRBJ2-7	CASSEAWSLTSYEQYF	TGTGCCAGCAGTGAAGCTTGGTCCCTTACTTCCTACGAGCAGTACTTC
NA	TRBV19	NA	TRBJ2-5	CASSIDRNQETQYF	TGTGCCAGTAGTATAGATCGGAACCAAGAGACCCAGTACTTC
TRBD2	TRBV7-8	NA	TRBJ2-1	CASSLDSGRGGNEQFF	TGTGCCAGCAGCTTAGATAGCGGGAGGGGGGGCAATGAGCAGTTCTTC
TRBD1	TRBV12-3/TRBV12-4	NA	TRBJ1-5	CASGTTGGIQPQHF	TGTGCCAGCGGGACGACAGGGGGCATTCAGCCCCAGCATTTT
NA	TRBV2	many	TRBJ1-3	CASTLQRGRAGNTIYF	TGTGCCAGCACCTTGCAGCGGGGGCGTGCTGGAAACACCATATATTTT
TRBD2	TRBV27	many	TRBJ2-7	CASRSGTSGTEQYF	TGTGCCAGCAGGTCCGGGACTAGCGGAACCGAGCAGTACTTC
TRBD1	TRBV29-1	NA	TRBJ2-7	CSVAGTGVGEQYF	TGCAGCGTGGCCGGGACAGGGGTGGGCGAGCAGTACTTC
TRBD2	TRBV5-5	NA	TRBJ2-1	CASSWTSGPSYNEQFF	TGTGCCAGCAGCTGGACTAGCGGGCCTTCCTACAATGAGCAGTTCTTC
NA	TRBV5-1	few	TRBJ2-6	CASGLFWSGANVLTF	TGCGCCAGCGGACTATTTTGGTCTGGGGCCAACGTCCTGACTTTC
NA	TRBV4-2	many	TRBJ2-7	CASSQDVGSYEQYF	TGTGCCAGCAGCCAAGATGTCGGTTCCTACGAGCAGTACTTC
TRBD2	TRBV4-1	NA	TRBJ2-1	CASSLHTGSGLAEYNEQFF	TGCGCCAGCAGCCTCCACACGGGGTCGGGACTAGCGGAATACAATGAGCAGTTCTTC
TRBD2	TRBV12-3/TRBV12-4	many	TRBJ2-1	CASSFVSRGLAGGPLPYNEQFF	TGTGCCAGCAGTTTTGTGAGCAGAGGACTAGCGGGAGGGCCTCTACCCTACAATGAGCAGTTCTTC
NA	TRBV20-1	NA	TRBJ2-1	CSASWSSSYNEQFF	TGCAGTGCCAGCTGGAGTAGCTCCTACAATGAGCAGTTCTTC
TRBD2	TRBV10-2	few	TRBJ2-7	CASSEGTSGSNEQYF	TGCGCCAGCAGTGAAGGGACTAGCGGGAGCAACGAGCAGTACTTC
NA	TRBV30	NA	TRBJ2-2	CAWSVAGPGELFF	TGTGCCTGGAGTGTCGCGGGACCCGGGGAGCTGTTTTTT
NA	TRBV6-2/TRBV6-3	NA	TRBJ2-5	CASSYSIREQETQYF	TGTGCCAGCAGTTACTCTATCCGGGAGCAAGAGACCCAGTACTTC
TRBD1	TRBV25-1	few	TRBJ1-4	CASSLTGWGEKLFF	TGTGCCAGCAGTCTGACAGGGTGGGGTGAAAAACTGTTTTTT
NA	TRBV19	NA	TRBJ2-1	CASSMSGAWNEQFF	TGTGCCAGTAGTATGAGTGGGGCTTGGAATGAGCAGTTCTTC
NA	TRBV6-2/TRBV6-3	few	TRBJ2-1	CASQLALYNEQFF	TGTGCCAGTCAGCTAGCGCTTTACAATGAGCAGTTCTTC
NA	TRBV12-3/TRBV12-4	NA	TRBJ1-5	CASSPFSDQPQHF	TGTGCCAGCAGTCCTTTTTCGGATCAGCCCCAGCATTTT
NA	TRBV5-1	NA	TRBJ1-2	CASSLRAGSYGYTF	TGCGCCAGCAGCTTGAGGGCAGGGAGTTATGGCTACACCTTC
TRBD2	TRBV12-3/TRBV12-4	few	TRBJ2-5	CASSGGLAGGLYQETQYF	TGTGCCAGCAGTGGGGGGCTAGCGGGAGGCCTTTACCAAGAGACCCAGTACTTC